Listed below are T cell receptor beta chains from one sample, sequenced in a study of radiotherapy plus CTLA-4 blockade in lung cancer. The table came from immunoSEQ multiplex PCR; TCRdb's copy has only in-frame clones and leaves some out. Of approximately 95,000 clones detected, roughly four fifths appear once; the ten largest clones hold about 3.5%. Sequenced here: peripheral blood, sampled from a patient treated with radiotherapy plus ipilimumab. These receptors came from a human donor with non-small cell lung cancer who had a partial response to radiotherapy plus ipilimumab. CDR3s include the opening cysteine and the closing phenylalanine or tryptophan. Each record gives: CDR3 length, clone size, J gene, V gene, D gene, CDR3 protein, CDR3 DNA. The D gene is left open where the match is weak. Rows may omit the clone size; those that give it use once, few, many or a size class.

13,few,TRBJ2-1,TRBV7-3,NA,CASSFGISGEQFF,TGTGCCAGCAGCTTCGGGATTTCCGGGGAGCAGTTCTTC
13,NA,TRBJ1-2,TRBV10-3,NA,CAISAAVDYGYTF,TGTGCCATCAGTGCGGCGGTGGACTATGGCTACACCTTC
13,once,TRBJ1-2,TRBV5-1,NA,CASSSGTNYGYTF,TGCGCCAGCAGTTCAGGGACTAACTATGGCTACACCTTC
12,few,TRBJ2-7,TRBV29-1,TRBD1,CSVGQGWNEQYF,TGCAGCGTTGGACAGGGGTGGAACGAGCAGTACTTC
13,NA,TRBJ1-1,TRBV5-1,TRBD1,CASSSRDRGEAFF,TGCGCCAGCAGCTCCCGGGACAGGGGTGAAGCTTTCTTT
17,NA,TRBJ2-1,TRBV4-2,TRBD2,CASSQEFQGTSQFGQFF,TGTGCCAGCAGCCAAGAGTTCCAAGGGACTAGCCAGTTCGGGCAGTTCTTC
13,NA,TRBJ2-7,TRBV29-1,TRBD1,CSAGQAFSYEQYF,TGCAGCGCAGGACAGGCGTTCTCCTACGAGCAGTACTTC
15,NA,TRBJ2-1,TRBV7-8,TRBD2,CASSLTGTSVNEQFF,TGTGCCAGCAGCTTAACCGGGACTAGCGTCAATGAGCAGTTCTTC
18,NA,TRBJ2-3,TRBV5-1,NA,CASSYVGGLAGAADTQYF,TGCGCCAGCAGCTACGTAGGAGGATTGGCAGGGGCGGCAGATACGCAGTATTTT
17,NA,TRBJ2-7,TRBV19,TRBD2,CASSTSLSLAGVYEQYF,TGTGCCAGTAGTACTTCCCTCTCCCTAGCGGGAGTCTACGAGCAGTACTTC
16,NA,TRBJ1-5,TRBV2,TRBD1,CASSEVATGSSQPQHF,TGTGCCAGCAGTGAAGTCGCGACAGGGTCGAGTCAGCCCCAGCATTTT
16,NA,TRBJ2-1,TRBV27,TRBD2,CASSRTSGREVNEQFF,TGTGCCAGCAGCAGGACTAGCGGGAGGGAAGTCAATGAGCAGTTCTTC
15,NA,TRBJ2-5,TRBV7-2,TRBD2,CASSRTSRPQETQYF,TGTGCCAGCAGCCGGACTAGTAGGCCCCAAGAGACCCAGTACTTC
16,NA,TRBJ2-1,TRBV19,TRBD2,CASSLKGLDPYNEQFF,TGTGCCAGTAGCCTCAAGGGACTAGACCCCTACAATGAGCAGTTCTTC
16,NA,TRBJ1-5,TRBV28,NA,CASSSYSGLSNQPQHF,TGTGCCAGCAGTTCCTACTCCGGTCTCAGCAATCAGCCCCAGCATTTT
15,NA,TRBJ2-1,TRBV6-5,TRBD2,CASIPHLAGGREQFF,TGTGCCAGCATACCCCACCTAGCGGGAGGACGTGAGCAGTTCTTC
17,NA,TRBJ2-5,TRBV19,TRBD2,CASRPGLAGGVGKTQYF,TGTGCCAGTAGGCCGGGACTAGCGGGGGGGGTGGGAAAGACCCAGTACTTC
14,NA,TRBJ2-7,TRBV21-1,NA,CAPNTGRANYEQYF,TGTGCCCCAAACACTGGGAGGGCGAACTACGAGCAGTACTTC
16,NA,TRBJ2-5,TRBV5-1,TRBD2,CASSLGTGGRRETQYF,TGCGCCAGCAGCTTGGGGACGGGGGGGCGCCGGGAGACCCAGTACTTC
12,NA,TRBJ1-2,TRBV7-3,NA,CASSLGGAKDTF,TGTGCCAGCAGCTTAGGCGGGGCGAAAGACACCTTC
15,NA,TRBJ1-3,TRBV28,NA,CASSLAGSSGNTIYF,TGTGCCAGCAGTTTGGCGGGGAGCTCTGGAAACACCATATATTTT
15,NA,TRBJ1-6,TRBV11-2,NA,CASTGGLIVNSPLHF,TGTGCCAGCACCGGGGGATTGATAGTTAATTCACCCCTCCACTTT